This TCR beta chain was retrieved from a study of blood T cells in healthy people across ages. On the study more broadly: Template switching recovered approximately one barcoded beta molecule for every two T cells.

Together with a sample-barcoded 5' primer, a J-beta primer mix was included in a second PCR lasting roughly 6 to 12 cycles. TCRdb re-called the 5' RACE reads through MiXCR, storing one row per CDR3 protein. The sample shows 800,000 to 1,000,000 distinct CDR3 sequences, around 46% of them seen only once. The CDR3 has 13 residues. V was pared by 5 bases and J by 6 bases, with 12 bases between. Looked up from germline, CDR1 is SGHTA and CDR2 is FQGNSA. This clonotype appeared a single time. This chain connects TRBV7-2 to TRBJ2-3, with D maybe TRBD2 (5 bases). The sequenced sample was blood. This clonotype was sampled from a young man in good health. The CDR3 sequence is CASSRSSGDTQYF. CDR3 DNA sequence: TGTGCCAGCAGCCGCAGTTCGGGGGATACGCAGTATTTT.